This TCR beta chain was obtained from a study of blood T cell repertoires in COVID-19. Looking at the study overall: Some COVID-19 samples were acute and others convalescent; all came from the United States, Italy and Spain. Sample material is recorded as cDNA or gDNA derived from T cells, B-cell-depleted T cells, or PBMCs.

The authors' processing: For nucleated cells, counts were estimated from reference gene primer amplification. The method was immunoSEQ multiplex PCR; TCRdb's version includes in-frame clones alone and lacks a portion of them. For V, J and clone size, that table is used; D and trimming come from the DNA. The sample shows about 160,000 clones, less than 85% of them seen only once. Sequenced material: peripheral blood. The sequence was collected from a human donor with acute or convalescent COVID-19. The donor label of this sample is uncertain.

CDR3 protein: CASSSGSRQPQHF. For the CDR3, the DNA is TGTGCCAGCAGTTCAGGGTCTAGGCAGCCCCAGCATTTT. The gene calls are TRBV6-2 or TRBV6-3 and TRBJ1-5; the D gene is possibly TRBD1 (5 bases). Germline assignment: CDR1 MNHEY and CDR2 SVGEGT. The CDR3 extends over 13 amino acids. Trimming shortened V by 4 bases and J by 7 bases, and 11 bases separated the two germline ends.